This T cell receptor beta chain came from a study of cytomegalovirus exposure and HLA in healthy donors. Study outcomes and limitations: Cytomegalovirus-associated status was assigned to about 160 TCR beta chains.

The CDR3 covers 16 residues. Deletions cut 5 bases from V and 5 bases from J, with 18 bases between. Germline V CDR1 and CDR2: SEHNR, FQNEAQ (reference sequence). Regarding this clone: Its antigen is unknown.

This PCR relied on a set of 60 Vbeta primers and 13 Jbeta primers. Method: immunoSEQ multiplex PCR; TCRdb's copy keeps in-frame clones and lacks some. Found here are about 170,000 clones; the top ten clones hold roughly 0.83%. This receptor was identified in a woman younger than 30 in good health and CMV-seropositive. The gene calls are TRBV7-9 and TRBJ2-2, with D tentatively TRBD1 (6 bases). Sequencing was carried out using PBMCs. CDR3: CASSSRNRVVTGELFF. The CDR3 DNA is TGTGCCAGCAGCAGTCGCAACAGGGTCGTGACCGGGGAGCTGTTTTTT.